The 17 T cell receptor beta chains below were found in one sample sequenced in a study of chemoradiotherapy in HPV16-positive cancers. Profiling relied on immunoSEQ multiplex PCR, and the TCRdb table lists in-frame clones only, not all of them. The sample yields about 14,000 clones, approximately 89% seen once. The source was tumor tissue, collected from a patient who underwent chemoradiotherapy. Source of these receptors: a human donor with HPV-associated anogenital cancer.

This clone was counted a single time. The rearrangement uses TRBV10-3 and TRBJ2-1; D gene unclear. Germline V lookup: CDR1 ENHRY, CDR2 SYGVKD. Trimming pared 2 bases from V and 5 bases from J, leaving 4 bases between. The CDR3 totals 12 residues. CDR3: CAISEAHNEQFF. Written as DNA, the CDR3 is TGTGCCATCAGTGAGGCCCACAATGAGCAGTTCTTC.

This clone appeared a single time. The chain has TRBV5-1 and TRBJ2-2; D is perhaps TRBD1 or TRBD2 (5 bases each). The CDR3 sequence is 14 residues long. In germline, CDR1 is SGHRS, CDR2 YFSETQ. V lost 2 bases, J lost 7 bases, and 12 bases lay in between. CDR3: CASSFRDRGGELFF. The DNA of the CDR3 is TGCGCCAGCAGCTTCAGGGATCGGGGCGGGGAGCTGTTTTTT.

J is TRBJ2-1 and V is TRBV5-5; D unclear. CDR1 is SGHKS and CDR2 is YYEKEE in the germline V gene (reference sequence). V was cut by 4 bases and J by 8 bases, with 16 bases left in between. This CDR3 spans 14 amino acids. This CDR3 is CASSTRPWADEQFF. The CDR3 DNA follows: TGTGCCAGCAGCACGCGCCCTTGGGCGGATGAGCAGTTCTTC.

The J gene is TRBJ2-5, the V gene TRBV5-1, with 9 bases aligning to TRBD2. The J call may be faulty, since TRBJ2-7 better matches the DNA end. The CDR3 consists of 16 residues. Germline-derived CDR1 and CDR2 are SGHRS and YFSETQ. CDR3 sequence: CASSRAASGTSYEQYF. The CDR3 coding sequence is TGCGCCAGCAGCCGGGCGGCTAGCGGGACGAGCTACGAGCAGTACTTC.

This clone was recorded a few times. This chain connects TRBV6-4 to TRBJ2-1, with 8 bases lining up with TRBD1. Germline values: CDR1 MRHNA, CDR2 SNTAGT. Trimming removed 8 bases from V and 8 bases from J; junction bases left unmatched: 14. The CDR3 consists of 15 residues. In DNA form, the CDR3 reads TGTGCCAGCCGATCCGGGACAGGCCCGTTCGATGAGCAGTTCTTC. Protein product: CASRSGTGPFDEQFF.

V gene TRBV5-1 combines with J gene TRBJ2-5; 9 nucleotides align to TRBD1. The CDR3 spans 18 residues. CDR1 SGHRS and CDR2 YFSETQ come from the germline V gene. The ends lost 4 bases at V and 5 bases at J; junction bases unmatched: 18. CDR3 sequence: CASSTSTGGIAVRETQYF. The CDR3 DNA reads TGCGCCAGCAGCACCTCGACAGGGGGTATAGCGGTTAGGGAGACCCAGTACTTC.

The chain is built from TRBV6-5 and TRBJ2-1; D gene uncertain. Between the trimmed V and J ends, which lost 0 bases and 8 bases, there was a span of 17 bases. The CDR3 covers 16 residues. CDR1 MNHEY and CDR2 SVGAGI come from the germline V gene. In DNA, the CDR3 is TGTGCCAGCAGTTACTCGAACGTCGGTAGCTCCGATGAGCAGTTCTTC. Its protein is CASSYSNVGSSDEQFF.

V and J are TRBV9 and TRBJ1-4; D is uncertain. V lost 4 bases to trimming and J lost 3 bases, with 19 bases between them. CDR3 length equals 17 residues. CDR1 is SGDLS and CDR2 is YYNGEE in the germline V gene. CDR3 loop: CASSPRFGGYANEKLFF. CDR3 DNA sequence: TGTGCCAGCAGCCCCCGATTTGGAGGGTATGCTAATGAAAAACTGTTTTTT. Supplemented by reference TRBV9 and TRBJ1-4, the full variable domain reads DSGVTQTPKHLITATGQRVTLRCSPRSGDLSVYWYQQSLDQGLQFLIQYYNGEERAKGNILERFSAQQFPDLHSELNLSSLELGDSALYFCASSPRFGGYANEKLFFGSGTQLSVL.

The chain is built from TRBV18 and TRBJ1-4, with 8 nucleotides matching TRBD1. Trimming cost V 3 bases and J 7 bases; bases outside gene matches: 10. CDR1 is KGHSH and CDR2 is LQKENI in the germline V gene. This CDR3 spans 16 amino acids. CDR3 in DNA: TGTGCCAGCTCACCGGACACAGGGGGTCCTATTGAAAAACTGTTTTTT. This sequence encodes CASSPDTGGPIEKLFF.

The rearrangement joins TRBV7-9 to TRBJ2-1; TRBD2 is a possible D gene (7 bases). The CDR3 has 15 residues. In germline, CDR1 is SEHNR, CDR2 FQNEAQ (reference sequence). Deletions cut 2 bases from V and 7 bases from J, with 15 bases between. The CDR3 nucleotides read TGTGCCAGCAGCTTAAGGGGGGGCTCGGGGAATGAGCAGTTCTTC. This translates into CASSLRGGSGNEQFF.

The V and J genes are TRBV5-6 and TRBJ2-5; 9 bases map to TRBD1. The last part of the DNA fits TRBJ2-7 better; the J call may be wrong. CDR1 and CDR2 (germline): SGHDT, YYEEEE. CDR3 length: 13 amino acids. The CDR3 loop reads CASRPGTGTEQYF. The CDR3 DNA reads as TGTGCCAGCAGGCCCGGGACAGGGACCGAGCAGTACTTC.

The rearrangement links TRBV12-5 to TRBJ2-1, with D maybe TRBD2 (5 bases). CDR1 is LGHNT and CDR2 is FRNRAP in the germline V gene. V dropped 5 bases and J dropped 5 bases, with 10 bases sitting between them. CDR3 length: 13 residues. CDR3 in amino acids: CASGDGGHNEQFF. CDR3 DNA sequence: TGTGCTAGTGGTGATGGAGGTCACAATGAGCAGTTCTTC.

The chain carries TRBV11-1 and TRBJ2-1; a possible D gene is TRBD2 (6 bases). The CDR3 covers 15 residues. Germline assignment: CDR1 SGHAT and CDR2 FQDESV (reference sequence). Trimming removed 5 bases from V and 2 bases from J, with 13 bases in between. In DNA form, the CDR3 reads TGTGCCAGCAGCCCCTTCGGCGGGACCTACAATGAGCAGTTCTTC. Translating it yields CASSPFGGTYNEQFF.

The rearrangement uses TRBV9 and TRBJ2-7; TRBD1 might be the D (6 bases). Deletions cut 4 bases from V and 3 bases from J, with 14 bases between. The CDR3 consists of 14 residues. CDR1 is SGDLS and CDR2 is YYNGEE in the germline V gene. Written as DNA, the CDR3 is TGTGCCAGCAGCCCTACCGGGACAATCTACGAGCAGTACTTC. Translation: CASSPTGTIYEQYF.

The chain links TRBV29-1 to TRBJ2-1, with 7 positions matching TRBD2. Germline V lookup: CDR1 SQVTM, CDR2 ANQGSEA. The CDR3 is made up of 14 amino acids. The CDR3 region is CTHLSASGRHEQFF. The CDR3 DNA sequence: TGCACCCACTTGTCGGCTAGCGGTCGACATGAGCAGTTCTTC.

This clone was counted only a few times. V and J are TRBV6-1 and TRBJ2-7; D unclear. CDR1 MNHNS and CDR2 SASEGT come from the germline V gene. Trimming took 6 bases from V and 3 from J, leaving 9 bases between them. CDR3 length: 12 amino acids. CDR3 in DNA: TGTGCCAGCAGGATGGAGATCTACGAGCAGTACTTC. Its translation is CASRMEIYEQYF.

The chain combines TRBV5-4 with TRBJ1-4; 10 bases agree with TRBD1. Looked up from germline, CDR1 is SGHNT and CDR2 is YYREEE (reference sequence). This CDR3 region has 15 residues. Trimming removed 4 bases from V and 6 bases from J; junction bases left unmatched: 6. CDR3 sequence (DNA): TGTGCCAGCAGCCGAGGAGGGACAGGGGATGAAAAACTGTTTTTT. Translating it yields CASSRGGTGDEKLFF.